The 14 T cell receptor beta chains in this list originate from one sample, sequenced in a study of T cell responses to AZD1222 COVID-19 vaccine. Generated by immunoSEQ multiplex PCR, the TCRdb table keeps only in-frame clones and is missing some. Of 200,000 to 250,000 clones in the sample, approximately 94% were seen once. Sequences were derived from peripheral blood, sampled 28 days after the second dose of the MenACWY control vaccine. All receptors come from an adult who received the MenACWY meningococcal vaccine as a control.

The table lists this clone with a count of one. The CDR3 DNA sequence: TGTGCCAGCAGCGCCAACTATGGCTACACCTTC. It yields the protein CASSANYGYTF. V gene TRBV2 combines with J gene TRBJ1-2; D is unclear. With 6 bases removed from V and 2 bases from J, the gap between germline ends came to 4 bases. This CDR3 spans 11 amino acids. The germline V gene encodes CDR1 SNHLY and CDR2 FYNNEI.

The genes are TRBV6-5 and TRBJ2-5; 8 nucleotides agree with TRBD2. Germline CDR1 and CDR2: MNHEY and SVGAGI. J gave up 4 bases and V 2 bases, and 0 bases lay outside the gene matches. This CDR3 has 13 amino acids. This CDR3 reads CASSYLAGETQYF. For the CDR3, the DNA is TGTGCCAGCAGTTACCTAGCGGGAGAGACCCAGTACTTC.

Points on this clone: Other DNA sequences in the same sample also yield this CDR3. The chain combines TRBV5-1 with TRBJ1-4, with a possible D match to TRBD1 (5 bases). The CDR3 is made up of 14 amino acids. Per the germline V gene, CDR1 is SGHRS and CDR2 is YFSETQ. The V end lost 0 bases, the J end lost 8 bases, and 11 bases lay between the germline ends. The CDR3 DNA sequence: TGCGCCAGCAGCTTGGGTCAGGGTGGGGAAAAACTGTTTTTT. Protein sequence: CASSLGQGGEKLFF.

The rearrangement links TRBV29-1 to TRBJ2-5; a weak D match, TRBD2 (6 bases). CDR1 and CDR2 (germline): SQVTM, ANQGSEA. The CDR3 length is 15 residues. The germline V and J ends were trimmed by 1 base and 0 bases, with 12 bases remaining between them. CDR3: CSVEGSRDYQETQYF. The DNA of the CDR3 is TGCAGCGTTGAAGGTTCTCGGGACTACCAAGAGACCCAGTACTTC.

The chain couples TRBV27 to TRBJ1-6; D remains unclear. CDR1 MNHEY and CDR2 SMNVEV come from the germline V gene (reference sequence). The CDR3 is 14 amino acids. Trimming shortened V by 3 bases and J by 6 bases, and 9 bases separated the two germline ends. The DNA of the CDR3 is TGTGCCAGCAGTTTTAGAACGATTAATTCACCCCTCCACTTT. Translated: CASSFRTINSPLHF.

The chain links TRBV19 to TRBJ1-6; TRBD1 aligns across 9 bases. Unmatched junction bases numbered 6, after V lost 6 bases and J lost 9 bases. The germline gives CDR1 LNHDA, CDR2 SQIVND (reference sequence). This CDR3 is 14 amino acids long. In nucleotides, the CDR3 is TGTGCCAGTAGCGCGGGACAGGGAGGTTCACCCCTCCACTTT. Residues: CASSAGQGGSPLHF. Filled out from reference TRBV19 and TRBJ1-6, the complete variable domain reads DGGITQSPKYLFRKEGQNVTLSCEQNLNHDAMYWYRQDPGQGLRLIYYSQIVNDFQKGDIAEGYSVSREKKESFPLTVTSAQKNPTAFYLCASSAGQGGSPLHFGNGTRLTVT.

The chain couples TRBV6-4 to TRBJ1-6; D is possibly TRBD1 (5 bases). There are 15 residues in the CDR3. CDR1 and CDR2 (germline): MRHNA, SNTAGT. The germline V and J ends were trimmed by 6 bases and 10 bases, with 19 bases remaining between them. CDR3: CASSAGTPFGSPLHF. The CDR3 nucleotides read TGTGCCAGCAGCGCCGGGACGCCTTTTGGGTCACCCCTCCACTTT.

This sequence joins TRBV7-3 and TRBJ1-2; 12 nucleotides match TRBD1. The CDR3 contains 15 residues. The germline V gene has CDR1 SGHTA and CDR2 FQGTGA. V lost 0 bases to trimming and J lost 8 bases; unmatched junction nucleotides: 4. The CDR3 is CASSLTGQGAGGYTF. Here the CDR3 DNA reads TGTGCCAGCAGCTTAACGGGACAGGGGGCGGGCGGCTACACCTTC.

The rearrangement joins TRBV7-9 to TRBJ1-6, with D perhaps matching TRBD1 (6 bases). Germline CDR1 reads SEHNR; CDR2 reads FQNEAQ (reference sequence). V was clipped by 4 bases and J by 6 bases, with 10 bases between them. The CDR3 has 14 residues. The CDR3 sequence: CASSYLQGNSPLHF. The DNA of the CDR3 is TGTGCCAGCAGCTACCTACAGGGTAATTCACCCCTCCACTTT. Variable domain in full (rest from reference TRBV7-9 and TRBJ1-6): DTGVSQNPRHKITKRGQNVTFRCDPISEHNRLYWYRQTLGQGPEFLTYFQNEAQLEKSRLLSDRFSAERPKGSFSTLEIQRTEQGDSAMYLCASSYLQGNSPLHFGNGTRLTVT.

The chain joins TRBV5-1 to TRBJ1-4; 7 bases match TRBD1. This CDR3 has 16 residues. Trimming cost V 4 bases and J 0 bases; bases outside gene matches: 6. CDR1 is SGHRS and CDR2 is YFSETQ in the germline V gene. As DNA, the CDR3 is TGCGCCAGCAGCCCGGGACAGCTAGCAACTAATGAAAAACTGTTTTTT. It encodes CASSPGQLATNEKLFF.

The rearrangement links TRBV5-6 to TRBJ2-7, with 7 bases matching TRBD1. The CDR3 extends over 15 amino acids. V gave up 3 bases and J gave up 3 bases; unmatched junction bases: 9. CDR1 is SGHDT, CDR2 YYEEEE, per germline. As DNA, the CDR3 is TGTGCCAGCAGCTACGGGAAAGGGGGCGACTACGAGCAGTACTTC. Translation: CASSYGKGGDYEQYF.

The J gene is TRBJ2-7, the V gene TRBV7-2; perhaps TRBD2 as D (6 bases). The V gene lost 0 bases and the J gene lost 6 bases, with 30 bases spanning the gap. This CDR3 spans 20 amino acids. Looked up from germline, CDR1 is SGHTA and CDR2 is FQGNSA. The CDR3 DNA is TGTGCCAGCAGCTTAGCGCCCGGTTCGGCTGCGGGACCTTCCAAGGGCGAGCAGTACTTC. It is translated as CASSLAPGSAAGPSKGEQYF.

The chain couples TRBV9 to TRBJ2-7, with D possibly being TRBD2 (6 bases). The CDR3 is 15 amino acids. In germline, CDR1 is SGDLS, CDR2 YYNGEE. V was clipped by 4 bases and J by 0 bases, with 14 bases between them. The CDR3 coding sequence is TGTGCCAGCAGCCGTACTAGCTCCAACTCCTACGAGCAGTACTTC. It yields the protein CASSRTSSNSYEQYF.

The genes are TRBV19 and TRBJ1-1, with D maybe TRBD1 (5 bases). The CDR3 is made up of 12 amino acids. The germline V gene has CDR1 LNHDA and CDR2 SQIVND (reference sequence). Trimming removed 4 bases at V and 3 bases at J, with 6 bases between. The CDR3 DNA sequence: TGTGCCAGTAGTAGGGGGGACACTGAAGCTTTCTTT. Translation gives CASSRGDTEAFF.